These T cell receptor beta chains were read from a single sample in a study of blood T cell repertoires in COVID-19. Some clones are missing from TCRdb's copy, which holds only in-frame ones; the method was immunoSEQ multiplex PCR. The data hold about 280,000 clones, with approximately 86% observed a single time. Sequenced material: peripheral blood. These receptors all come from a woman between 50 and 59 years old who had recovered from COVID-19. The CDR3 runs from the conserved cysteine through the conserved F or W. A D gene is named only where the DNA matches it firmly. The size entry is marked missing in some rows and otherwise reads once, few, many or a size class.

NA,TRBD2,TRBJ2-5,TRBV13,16,TGTGCCAGCAGCCCCTCGGGGGCGGGGGGCCAAGAGACCCAGTACTTC,CASSPSGAGGQETQYF
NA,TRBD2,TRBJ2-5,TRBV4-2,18,TGTGCCAGCAGCCAAGGCCCCGGACTAGCGGGAGGGCAAGAGACCCAGTACTTC,CASSQGPGLAGGQETQYF
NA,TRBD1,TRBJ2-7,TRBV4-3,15,TGCGCCAGCAGCCAACTTACGACAGGGACCTACGAGCAGTACTTC,CASSQLTTGTYEQYF
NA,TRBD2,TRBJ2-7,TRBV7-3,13,TGTGCCAGCAGTAGCGGGGACTCCTACGAGCAGTACTTC,CASSSGDSYEQYF
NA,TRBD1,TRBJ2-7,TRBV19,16,TGTGCCAGTAGTATAATGTTGGGACAGGGCCCCTACGAGCAGTACTTC,CASSIMLGQGPYEQYF
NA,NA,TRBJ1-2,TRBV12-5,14,TGTGCTAGTGGTCCCCTCGGGAGGGCCTATGGCTACACCTTC,CASGPLGRAYGYTF
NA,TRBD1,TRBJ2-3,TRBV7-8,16,TGTGCCAGCAGCCGATGGACAGGGGGTATGGGAGATACGCAGTATTTT,CASSRWTGGMGDTQYF
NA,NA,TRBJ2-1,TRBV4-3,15,TGCGCCAGCAGCCAAGTGTCTAGCTCCTACAATGAGCAGTTCTTC,CASSQVSSSYNEQFF
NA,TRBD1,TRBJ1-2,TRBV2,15,TGTGCCAGCAGATATCTGGGACAGGGAAACTATGGCTACACCTTC,CASRYLGQGNYGYTF
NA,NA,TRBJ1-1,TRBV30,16,TGTGCCTGGAGTGGACCCCCTGGCAGGGGAAATACTGAAGCTTTCTTT,CAWSGPPGRGNTEAFF
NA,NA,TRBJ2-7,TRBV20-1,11,TGCAGTGCTAGATCCTTAGCCGAGCAGTACTTC,CSARSLAEQYF
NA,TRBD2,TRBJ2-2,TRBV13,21,TGTGCCAGCAGCCCAGTGATACTGGGACTAGCGGTAACTTCGAACACCGGGGAGCTGTTTTTT,CASSPVILGLAVTSNTGELFF
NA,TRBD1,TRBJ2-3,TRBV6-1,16,TGTGCCAGCAGTGCACTGGACAGGGGGCAACAAGATACGCAGTATTTT,CASSALDRGQQDTQYF
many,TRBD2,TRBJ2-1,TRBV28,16,TGTGCCAGCAGGGACCGGGTAGCGGGAGCTTATAAGGAGCAGTTCTTC,CASRDRVAGAYKEQFF